This TCR beta chain emerged from a study of radiotherapy plus CTLA-4 blockade in lung cancer (dated by TCRdb to between 2018 and 2020). For context, the study as a whole: Among the enrolled patients, about 19% had an objective response, and 31% reached disease control.

Receptors were amplified or captured by the immunoSEQ multiplex PCR assay. TCRdb limited this immuneACCESS table to in-frame rearrangements with V and J called. A share of clones is missing; checked studies link under half to unresolved V genes, and the rest is unexplained. The sample table shows roughly 32,000 clones, and 60% to 75% are seen once. Of the sample, 4% is held by the ten largest clones. Points the paper makes about the study in general: After treatment with radiotherapy and ipilimumab, TCR clones that came from tumors expanded in the peripheral blood. The strongest predictors of response, as reported, were early dynamic changes in blood T cell clones along with a rise in serum interferon-beta after radiation.

This clone was counted once. The specificity of this receptor is unknown. No qualities accompany the bases; no much larger clone lies one base away. The study evaluated CTLA-4 blockade (ipilimumab) given together with focal radiation therapy in patients who had chemo-refractory metastatic non-small-cell lung cancer. The germline V and J ends show losses of 4 bases and 5 bases respectively, and no gene match explains 10 bases of the junction. CDR1 and CDR2, looked up from the germline V gene, are LGHNA and YNFKEQ. The CDR3 numbers 15 residues from cysteine through phenylalanine. Left in the record is the CDR3 DNA by itself, 45 bases read in frame from the first base.

Sequencing was performed on peripheral blood, taken from a patient treated with radiotherapy plus ipilimumab. The chain is encoded by TRBV4-2 joined to TRBJ2-7, with 8 bases aligning to TRBD1. The clonotype comes from a human donor with non-small cell lung cancer who had stable disease on radiotherapy plus ipilimumab. The bases are TGTGCCAGCAGCCGATTAGGGACAGGTCAGGACGAGCAGTACTTC. This yields the protein CASSRLGTGQDEQYF.